These 2 T cell receptor beta chains were sequenced from one sample in a study of technical replicates of blood from a handful of donors (dated by TCRdb to about 2017). The library was prepared using the immunoSEQ multiplex PCR assay. Here the immuneACCESS table is served through TCRdb, limited to in-frame sequences with V and J called. Missing clones are a known gap in these copies; in checked studies unresolved V genes cover under half, and the rest lacks a known reason. The sample table shows around 76,000 clones, and 92% are seen once. The ten largest clones add up to 0.41% of the sample. Sequencing input: T cells isolated from PBMCs. These receptors came from a human donor in good health.

This chain links TRBV19 with TRBJ2-1, with TRBD2 identical over 13 bases. V was clipped by 5 bases and J by 14 bases; unmatched bases: 9. The CDR3 loop spans 14 amino acids. Per germline, CDR1 LNHDA and CDR2 SQIVND (reference sequence). DNA of the CDR3: TGTGCCAGTAGTTACGGACTAGCGGGAGTCTCTGAGTTCTTC. This codes for CASSYGLAGVSEFF.

J is TRBJ2-2 and V is TRBV19; weak D call: TRBD1 (5 bases). V gave up 0 bases and J gave up 3 bases, with 14 bases separating them. The CDR3 spans 17 residues. Germline loops: CDR1 LNHDA, CDR2 SQIVND (reference sequence). The CDR3 coding sequence is TGTGCCAGTAGTATAGATCTAGGGGTTCAAGACACCGGGGAGCTGTTTTTT. Translation: CASSIDLGVQDTGELFF.